This T cell receptor beta chain was profiled in a study of identical twins. The study, taken as a whole, reports: There is a chance that invariant MAIT and iNKT cells partially muddied zero-insertion analyses. Weaker excess twin sharing was observed in beta out-of-frame sequences. Conclusions were based on cross-sectional statistical analysis, without following the same donors.

Among all donors, each was a healthy Caucasian. The sample holds a few counts of this clonotype. The antigen is unknown. TCRdb reprocessed the 5' RACE reads with MiXCR, giving one entry per CDR3 protein. Of around 1.7 million distinct CDR3 sequences listed, more than 30% are singletons. This sequence originates from a newborn girl in good health. Sequenced material: cord blood.

The CDR3 sequence is CASSFPLAGGYEQYF. The CDR3 DNA sequence: TGTGCCAGCAGCTTCCCACTAGCGGGGGGCTACGAGCAGTACTTC. V gene TRBV6-6 combines with J gene TRBJ2-7; 12 bases agree with TRBD2. The CDR3 has 15 residues. With 6 bases clipped from V and 3 bases from J, the junction kept 6 bases outside the gene matches. Germline V gene lookup returns CDR1 MNHNY and CDR2 SVGAGI (reference sequence).